The clone carrying this T cell receptor beta chain was seen at least ten times. This specimen comes from a study of T cells after yellow fever vaccination. One entry per CDR3 protein results from TCRdb running MiXCR on the 5' RACE reads. The table includes fewer than 400,000 distinct CDR3 sequences, 6.2% detected once. This CDR3 spans 14 amino acids. Germline CDR1 LGHNA, CDR2 YNFKEQ. Trimming pared 0 bases from V and 2 bases from J, leaving 6 bases between. The sequence was obtained from a man aged 25 to 45 who received the YFV17D yellow fever vaccine. Source: PBMCs, taken 5 days after the yellow fever booster vaccination. The chain employs TRBV4-2 and TRBJ2-3; no reliable D call. CDR3 region: CASSQEVLTDTQYF. The CDR3 nucleotides are TGTGCCAGCAGCCAAGAAGTCCTCACAGATACGCAGTATTTT.